This T cell receptor beta chain was captured in a study of T-cell reconstitution after alpha-beta-depleted transplantation in children. Study observations and caveats: One year post-transplant, T-cell counts and diversity were largely derived from T cells produced anew. Alpha-beta T cells about two months after transplant reportedly derived from several hundred expanded graft clones. High day-60 TCRbeta diversity in some patients came from surviving recipient T cells and thymic progenitors.

This clonotype was counted many times. No antigen is known for it. After removal of 0 bases from V and 7 bases from J, the junction contained 11 bases not matched to a gene. The germline CDR1 and CDR2 sequences are LGHNA and YSLEER. CDR3 size: 16 residues. A TCRbeta library incorporating unique molecular identifiers was prepared. TCRdb reprocessed the PCR reads with MiXCR, giving one entry per CDR3 protein. The table has around 200,000 distinct CDR3 sequences, roughly 8.3% seen once. The J gene is TRBJ1-2, the V gene TRBV4-3; TRBD1 aligns across 7 bases. Sample: PBMCs, mostly from graft donor cells, taken 360 days after TCRalphabeta/CD19-depleted stem cell transplant. This TCR derives from a male patient under 10 years old who had a stem cell transplant for acute myeloid leukemia, so the T cells may come from the graft donor. The CDR3 here is CASSQDPQQGRGGYTF. The DNA for the CDR3 is TGCGCCAGCAGCCAAGATCCCCAACAGGGGAGGGGTGGCTACACCTTC.